Given below is one T cell receptor (beta chain) in context. V was clipped by 3 bases and J by 1 base; unmatched bases: 11. The CDR3 spans 18 residues. Per the germline V gene, CDR1 is SGDLS and CDR2 is YYNGEE. Self-reported history from a screening survey and questionnaire set each donor's cohort. Original methodology: Estimation of nucleated cell counts relied on the amplification of reference gene primers. Some clones are missing from TCRdb's copy, which holds only in-frame ones; the method was immunoSEQ multiplex PCR. The DNA gave D and trimming, while V, J and clone size come from that table. Of about 350,000 clones listed, 87% are singletons. This record comes from a study of blood T cell repertoires in COVID-19. As for the study in general: T cells, B-cell-depleted T cells, or PBMCs supplied cDNA or gDNA.

The source of this sequence is a woman in her 30s who had recovered from COVID-19. The material sequenced was PBMCs or T cells enriched from blood (not recorded which). V gene TRBV9 combines with J gene TRBJ2-3; TRBD2 matches 10 bases. For the CDR3, the DNA is TGTGCCAGCAGCGCGTACTTACTGACTAGCGGGCGCACAGATACGCAGTATTTT. Translating it yields CASSAYLLTSGRTDTQYF.